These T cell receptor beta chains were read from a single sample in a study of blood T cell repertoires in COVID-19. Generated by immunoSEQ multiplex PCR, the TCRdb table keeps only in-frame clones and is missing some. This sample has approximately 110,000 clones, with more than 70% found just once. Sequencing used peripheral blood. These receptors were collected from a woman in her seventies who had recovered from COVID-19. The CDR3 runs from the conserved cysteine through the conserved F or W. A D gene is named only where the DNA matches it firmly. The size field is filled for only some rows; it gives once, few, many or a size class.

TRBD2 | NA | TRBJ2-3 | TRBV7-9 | TGTGCCAGCAGCTTAGCGCTCGGGGGGGCGCAGTATTTT | CASSLALGGAQYF
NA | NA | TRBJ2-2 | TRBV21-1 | TGTGCCAGCAGTAAAGGTGCTAGCGGGGGAACCGGGGAGCTGTTTTTT | CASSKGASGGTGELFF
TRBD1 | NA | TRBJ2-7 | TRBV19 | TGTGCCAGTAGTACAACAGGGGTCCCCTACGAGCAGTACTTC | CASSTTGVPYEQYF
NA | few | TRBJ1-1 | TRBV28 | TGTGCCACGGGCGGACTGACGAACACTGAAGCTTTCTTT | CATGGLTNTEAFF
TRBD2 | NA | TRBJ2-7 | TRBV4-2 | TGTGCCAGCAGCCCGACCCCCGGGGGGTACGAGCAGTACTTC | CASSPTPGGYEQYF
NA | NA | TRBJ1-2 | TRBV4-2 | TGTGCCAGCAGCCAATCTCCCACAGAGATCTATGGCTACACCTTC | CASSQSPTEIYGYTF
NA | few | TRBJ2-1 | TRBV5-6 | TGTGCCAGCAGCTTGCCCCTGTATAACAATGAGCAGTTCTTC | CASSLPLYNNEQFF
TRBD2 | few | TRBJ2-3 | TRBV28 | TGTGCCAGCAGTTTATCTAGCGGGGAACTAACAGATACGCAGTATTTT | CASSLSSGELTDTQYF
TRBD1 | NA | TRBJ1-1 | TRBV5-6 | TGTGCCAGCTTTAGGGACAGGGCCTTTGAAGCTTTCTTT | CASFRDRAFEAFF
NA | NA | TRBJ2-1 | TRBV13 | TGTGCCAGCAGCTCGTCTCGGGATGAGCAGTTCTTC | CASSSSRDEQFF
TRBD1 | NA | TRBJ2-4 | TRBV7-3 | TGTGCCAGCAGCCCCCAAGGACAGGGAAACATTCAGTACTTC | CASSPQGQGNIQYF
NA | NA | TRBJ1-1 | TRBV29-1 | TGCAGCGTTGAGATCCAGGGAACTGAAGCTTTCTTT | CSVEIQGTEAFF
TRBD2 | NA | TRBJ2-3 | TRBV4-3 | TGCGCCAGCAGCCAAGATGCGGGCGGGGGGGCAGATACGCAGTATTTT | CASSQDAGGGADTQYF
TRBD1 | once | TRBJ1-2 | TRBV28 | TGTGCCAGCAGACCCGGACAGGGAAACTATGGCTACACCTTC | CASRPGQGNYGYTF